This TCR beta chain was observed in a study of STAT5B mutations in CD4+ large granular lymphocyte leukemia (dated by TCRdb to 2021 to 2024). About the full investigation: When cryopreserved patient cells were available, CD8+ cells were first depleted, and selection with anti-CD4 microbeads was then performed. The study compared the TCRbeta repertoires of patients with CD4+ T-cell large granular lymphocyte leukemia against the TCRbeta repertoires of healthy blood donors. Flow cytometry on FACSCanto II or FACSVerse showed that the purified fractions were more than 95% pure among lymphocytes.

CDR1 MNHEY and CDR2 SMNVEV are derived from the germline V gene (reference sequence). Trimming removed 2 bases from V and 3 bases from J; the gene matches leave 8 bases unexplained. The CDR3 runs 16 residues from the cysteine to the phenylalanine. Only CDR3 DNA remains: 48 bases, in frame from the first base. Hematology units in Padova (Italy), Helsinki (Finland) and Shinshu (Japan) recruited the CD4+ T-LGLL patients. Depending on which samples were available, patient samples consisted of bead-purified CD4+, CD4+CD8+, CD57+ or CD56+ fractions, or of unselected PBMC. Deep amplicon sequencing of the same DNA produced somatic STAT5B mutation profiles, and these profiles were combined with the patient TCRbeta data. All TCR-sequenced material derived from peripheral blood: patient blood samples and healthy donor buffy coats. Ficoll-Hypaque gradient centrifugation was used to isolate peripheral blood mononuclear cells. Genomic DNA was extracted using the Gentra Puregene Cell and Tissue kit, and a Qubit 2.0 fluorometer was used to quantify it.

What the authors observed across the whole study: Enrichment of TRBV06-family usage was observed among the top patient clones (8/27) relative to healthy controls (2/35). Patient cell sources varied, and just six or seven CD4-sorted patient samples were included in the clonality comparison against healthy controls. Main leukemic clonotypes were private to each patient, although over 20% of the main leukemic clonotypes were found at low frequency in the non-leukemic repertoires of other patients. The data were not HLA-matched, and the relatively small sample size could explain the higher clonality seen in CD4+ compared with CD8+ T-LGLL. Greater clonality appeared to be present in CD4-sorted patient repertoires than in healthy CD4+ repertoires, and the difference was retained after the putative leukemic clones were removed.

As to this clone: What antigen it recognizes has not been identified. Within one base of it there is no much larger clone, and no base qualities were kept.

The immunoSEQ assay at survey resolution was applied to genomic DNA for sequencing of TCRbeta rearrangements. On the authors' methods: Any clonotype making up more than 5% of the repertoire was considered a putative leukemic clone, which gave more than 55 such clones in around 27 patients. In the TCR sequencing data, the lowest productive clonotype frequency that could be detected was 2.59 x 10-5. Only productive TCRbeta rearrangements, meaning sequences that were complete and in-frame, were kept for the analyses. Simpson clonality, calculated in the immunoSEQ Analyzer version 3.0, was used as the measure of sample clonality. Clones were grouped by frequency into very rare, small, medium, large (1-20%) or hyperexpanded (>20%) categories. Generation probabilities were estimated with OLGA 1.2.3, V-gene circos plots were generated with VDJtools, specificities were searched for in VDJdb, and CDR3 motifs were identified with GLIPH. TCRdb provides this immuneACCESS table in a form limited to in-frame rearrangements. Some clones are lacking; in checked studies, under half of them reflect an unresolved V gene, and why the rest are absent is not known. Clone size and V and J calls were adopted from that table, with D and trimming inferred from the DNA. The sample records approximately 5,900 clones, around four fifths of which are singletons. Of the sample, 55% to 75% is held by the ten largest clones.

The sequenced sample consisted of PBMCs. The sequence derives from a man older than 75 with CD4+ T-cell large granular lymphocyte leukemia. Recombination linked TRBV27 to TRBJ2-7, with TRBD1 matching 9 junction bases. CDR3 region: CASSLDGTGLVYEQYF. The bases read TGTGCCAGCAGTTTAGACGGGACAGGGTTGGTCTACGAGCAGTACTTC.